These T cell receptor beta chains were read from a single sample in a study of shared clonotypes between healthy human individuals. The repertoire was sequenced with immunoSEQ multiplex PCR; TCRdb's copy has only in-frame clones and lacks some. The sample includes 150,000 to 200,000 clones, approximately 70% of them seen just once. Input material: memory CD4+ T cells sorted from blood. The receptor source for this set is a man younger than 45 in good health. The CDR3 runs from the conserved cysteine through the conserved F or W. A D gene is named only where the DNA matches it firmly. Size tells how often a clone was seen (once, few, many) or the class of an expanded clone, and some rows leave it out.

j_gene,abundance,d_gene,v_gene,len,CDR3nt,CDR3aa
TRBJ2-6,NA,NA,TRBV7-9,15,TGTGCCAGCAGCTCAACCGCAGGGGGGGCCAACGTCCTGACTTTC,CASSSTAGGANVLTF
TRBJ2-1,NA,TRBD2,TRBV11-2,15,TGTGCCAGCAGCTTATATCTAGCGGGAAGCAATGAGCAGTTCTTC,CASSLYLAGSNEQFF
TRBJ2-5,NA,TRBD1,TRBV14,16,TGTGCCAGCAGCCAAGACCGGGACAGACGCCAAGAGACCCAGTACTTC,CASSQDRDRRQETQYF
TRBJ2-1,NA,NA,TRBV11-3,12,TGTGCCAGCAGCCGAACTAGTAATGAGCAGTTCTTC,CASSRTSNEQFF
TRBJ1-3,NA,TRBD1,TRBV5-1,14,TGCGCCAGCAGCGACAGGGTGTCTGGAAACACCATATATTTT,CASSDRVSGNTIYF
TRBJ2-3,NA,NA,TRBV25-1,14,TGTGCCAGCAGTGACTCGGGCTACACAGATACGCAGTATTTT,CASSDSGYTDTQYF
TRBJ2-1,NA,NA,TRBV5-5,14,TGTGCCAGCAGCTTTAAGCGGGCCATGGATGAGCAGTTCTTC,CASSFKRAMDEQFF
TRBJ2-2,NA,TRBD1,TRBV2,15,TGTGCCAGCAGGGCAGGGGGCTGGGACACCGGGGAGCTGTTTTTT,CASRAGGWDTGELFF
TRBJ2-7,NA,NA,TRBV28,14,TGTGCCAGCAGTTCCTCCGGGAGCGTGAGAGAGCAGTACTTC,CASSSSGSVREQYF
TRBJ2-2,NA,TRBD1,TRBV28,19,TGTGCCAGCAGACCCCAGGACAGGGTCGCTAGTGGGTACACCGGGGAGCTGTTTTTT,CASRPQDRVASGYTGELFF
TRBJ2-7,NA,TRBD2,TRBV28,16,TGTGCCAGCAGTTTGGGGCCTCTAGCGGCCTCCTACGAGCAGTACTTC,CASSLGPLAASYEQYF
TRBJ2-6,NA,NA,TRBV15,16,TGTGCCACCAGCAGAGAAACCGGGACTCGGGCCAACGTCCTGACTTTC,CATSRETGTRANVLTF
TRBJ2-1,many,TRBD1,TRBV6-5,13,TGTGCCAGCAGGGGGGACAGTACCGGTGAGCAGTTCTTC,CASRGDSTGEQFF
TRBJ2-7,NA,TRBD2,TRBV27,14,TGTGCCACTTTCACTAGCGGGCCATCCTACGAGCAGTACTTC,CATFTSGPSYEQYF
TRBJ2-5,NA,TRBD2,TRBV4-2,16,TGTGCCAGCAGCCAAGTGGCTAGCGGGAGAGTTGAGACCCAGTACTTC,CASSQVASGRVETQYF
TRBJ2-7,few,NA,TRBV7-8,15,TGTGCCAGCAGCTTAGTAGGTGGGACCCCCGGCGAGCAGTACTTC,CASSLVGGTPGEQYF
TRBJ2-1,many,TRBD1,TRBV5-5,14,TGTGCCAGCAGCACCTCCGGGACAGGTCTTGAGCAGTTCTTC,CASSTSGTGLEQFF
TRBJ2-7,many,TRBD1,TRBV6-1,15,TGTGCCAGCAGGAGGGACAGGGCGGGAAGTTACGAGCAGTACTTC,CASRRDRAGSYEQYF
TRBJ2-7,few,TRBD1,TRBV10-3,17,TGTGCCCTTCGCAATCCCCGGCTGGGACAGGATACGTACGAGCAGTACTTC,CALRNPRLGQDTYEQYF
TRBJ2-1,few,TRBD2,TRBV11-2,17,TGTGCCAGCAGCTTTGGACTAGCGGGAGGTTCCCACAATGAGCAGTTCTTC,CASSFGLAGGSHNEQFF
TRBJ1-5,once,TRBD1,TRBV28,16,TGTGCCAGCAGTCCGACTCAGGGGGCCGCCAATCAGCCCCAGCATTTT,CASSPTQGAANQPQHF
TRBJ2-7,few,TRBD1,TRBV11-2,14,TGTGCCAGCAGCAATTACAGGGGCGCCTACGAGCAGTACTTC,CASSNYRGAYEQYF
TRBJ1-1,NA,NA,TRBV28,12,TGTGCCAGCACTTTCATGAACACTGAAGCTTTCTTT,CASTFMNTEAFF
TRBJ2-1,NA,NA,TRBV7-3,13,TGTGCCAGCAGCTTGTCTGATTACAATGAGCAGTTCTTC,CASSLSDYNEQFF
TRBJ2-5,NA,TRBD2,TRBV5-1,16,TGCGCCAGCAGCACCGGGACTAGCGGGGCGCAAGAGACCCAGTACTTC,CASSTGTSGAQETQYF
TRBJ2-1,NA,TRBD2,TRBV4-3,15,TGCGCCAGCAGCCAAGATCGGACTAGCGGGAGAGGGAAGTTCTTC,CASSQDRTSGRGKFF
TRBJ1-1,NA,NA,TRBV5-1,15,TGCGCCAGCAGCTTGTGGGCGGGGCTGAACACTGAAGCTTTCTTT,CASSLWAGLNTEAFF
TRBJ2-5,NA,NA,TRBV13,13,TGTGCCAGCAGCACCGGGTTCGGAGAGACCCAGTACTTC,CASSTGFGETQYF
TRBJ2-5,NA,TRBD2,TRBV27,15,TGTGCCAGCAGTTTGCGGGAGGGACGGCAAGAGACCCAGTACTTC,CASSLREGRQETQYF
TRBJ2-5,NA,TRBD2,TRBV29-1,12,TGCAGCGTATGGGGGGGAAGTGAGACCCAGTACTTC,CSVWGGSETQYF
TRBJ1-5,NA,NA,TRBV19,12,TGTGCCAGTAGTTCAGGGTACCAGCCCCAGCATTTT,CASSSGYQPQHF
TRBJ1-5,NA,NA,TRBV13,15,TGTGCCAGCAGCTTACGCAGGGGCGGCAATCAGCCCCAGCATTTT,CASSLRRGGNQPQHF
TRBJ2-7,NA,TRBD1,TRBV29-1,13,TGCAGCGGCGGACAGGGAACAACCTACGAGCAGTACTTC,CSGGQGTTYEQYF
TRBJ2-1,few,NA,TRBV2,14,TGTGCCAGCAAAGGCAGACTGGAATACAATGAGCAGTTCTTC,CASKGRLEYNEQFF
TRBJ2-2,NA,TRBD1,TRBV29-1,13,TGCAGTTTTAACAGGGGAGACACCGGGGAGCTGTTTTTT,CSFNRGDTGELFF
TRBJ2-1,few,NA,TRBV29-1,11,NA,CSVEFGSGSFF
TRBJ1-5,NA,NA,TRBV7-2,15,TGTGCCAGCAGCTTAGCGGGAGGGTATGGACAGCCCCAGCATTTT,CASSLAGGYGQPQHF
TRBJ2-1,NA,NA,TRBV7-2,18,TGTGCCAGCAGCTTAGCGGAGTTCGGGGGGCTCTCCTACAATGAGCAGTTCTTC,CASSLAEFGGLSYNEQFF
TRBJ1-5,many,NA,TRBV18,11,TGTGCCAGCTCACCAGGTCAGCCCCAGCATTTT,CASSPGQPQHF
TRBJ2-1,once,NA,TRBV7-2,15,TGTGCCAGCAGCTTAGTTGCAGGGCCCGACAATGAGCAGTTCTTC,CASSLVAGPDNEQFF